These 9 T cell receptor beta chains were all obtained from the same sample, sequenced in a study of human T cells and chemical hapten exposure. As for time point: pre-sensitization, week 0. Indicated treatment: therapeutic diphenylcyclopropenone sensitization with weekly scalp DPC. TCRdb redid the calling of the RACE reads with MiXCR, one entry per CDR3 protein. The data hold some 60,000 distinct CDR3 sequences, with around 10% observed a single time. The sequences come from whole blood, collected in connection with sensitization to the hapten diphenylcyclopropenone (DPC). The receptors derive from a woman in her forties with alopecia areata. Some clones in this sample may be carry-over from other donors' samples.

The V gene is TRBV24-1, the J gene TRBJ1-6; D uncertain. Germline V gene sequence: CDR1 KGHDR, CDR2 SFDVKD. V was clipped by 0 bases and J by 10 bases, with 12 bases between them. The CDR3 runs to 15 residues. CDR3 residues: CATSDLTEPGSPLHF. For the CDR3, the DNA is TGTGCCACCAGTGATTTGACCGAACCCGGCTCACCCCTCCACTTT.

This clonotype showed up just a few times. This chain links TRBV20-1 with TRBJ1-5, with 9 bases fitting TRBD1. The ends lost 6 bases at V and 5 bases at J; junction bases unmatched: 8. CDR3 length: 14 residues. Germline V gene data show CDR1 as DFQATT and CDR2 as SNEGSKA (reference sequence). DNA for the CDR3: TGCAGTGCATCGGACAGGGGCAGGGATCAGCCCCAGCATTTT. Translating it yields CSASDRGRDQPQHF.

This clonotype has a handful of counts. The V and J genes are TRBV5-1 and TRBJ2-1, with 11 bases matching TRBD2. J was trimmed by 2 bases and V by 1 base; bases with no gene match: 2. This CDR3 region has 16 residues. The V gene's germline CDR1 is SGHRS and CDR2 YFSETQ. CDR3 residues: CASSLLAGGTYNEQFF. For the CDR3, the DNA is TGCGCCAGCAGCTTGCTAGCGGGAGGTACCTACAATGAGCAGTTCTTC.

This clonotype was found many times. The chain combines TRBV6-5 with TRBJ1-1; no definite D call. Germline CDR1 MNHEY, CDR2 SVGAGI. Trimming left V 2 bases short and J 2 bases short, with 6 bases between. The CDR3 is 13 residues long. The CDR3 loop reads CASSYPGNTEAFF. In DNA form, the CDR3 reads TGTGCCAGCAGTTACCCGGGAAACACTGAAGCTTTCTTT.

The rearrangement uses TRBV12-3 or TRBV12-4 and TRBJ1-5; the match to TRBD1 covers 9 bases. This CDR3 comprises 15 residues. J gave up 2 bases and V 6 bases, and 5 bases lay outside the gene matches. This chain's CDR3 is CASSRGQGGNQPQHF. DNA of the CDR3: TGTGCCAGCAGCCGGGGACAGGGAGGCAATCAGCCCCAGCATTTT.

There are many counts of this clonotype. The CDR3 here is CASSYGQPSGNTIYF. DNA for the CDR3: TGTGCCAGCAGTTACGGGCAGCCCTCTGGAAACACCATATATTTT. This chain joins TRBV6-5 and TRBJ1-3, with no clear D. The length of the CDR3 is 15 residues. Germline V gene data show CDR1 as MNHEY and CDR2 as SVGAGI. Trimming took off 2 bases at V and 0 bases at J, with 8 bases between the two ends.

The chain is built from TRBV12-3 or TRBV12-4 and TRBJ2-7; TRBD2 matches 9 bases. This CDR3 spans 16 amino acids. Trimming removed 4 bases from V and 2 bases from J; junction bases left unmatched: 9. The CDR3 sequence: CASSSPSRGGTYEQYF. The CDR3 nucleotides are TGTGCCAGCAGTTCCCCCTCGCGGGGGGGAACCTACGAGCAGTACTTC.

In this sample, this clonotype turned up many times. The chain carries TRBV9 and TRBJ1-1; 8 bases map to TRBD1. Germline CDR1 is SGDLS and CDR2 is YYNGEE. The V segment lost 0 bases and the J segment 10 bases; nucleotides outside the gene matches: 8. The CDR3 runs to 14 residues. CDR3 DNA sequence: TGTGCCAGCAGCGTAGGGCAGGGGGCGGGTCCAGCTTTCTTT. As protein: CASSVGQGAGPAFF.

In its sample, this clonotype was seen many times. The CDR3 here is CASKAPLKELFF. CDR3 DNA sequence: TGTGCCAGCAAAGCCCCGTTGAAGGAGCTGTTTTTT. The gene calls are TRBV3-2 and TRBJ2-2; whether TRBD1, the table's D call, matches the DNA was not checked. TRBV3-2 counts as a pseudogene. CDR3 length equals 12 residues.